This T cell receptor (beta chain) was sequenced in a study of T cells in Graves' hyperthyroidism and ophthalmopathy. Study-wide results and limits: Blood samples included most of the expanded thyroid clonotypes exceeding 0.001.

Orbital computed tomography, thyroid ultrasound, serum thyroxine and TRAb, and clinical symptoms together informed the diagnoses. This clonotype came up many times. Its target is unknown. There are 17 residues in the CDR3. Trimming removed 2 bases from V and 8 bases from J; junction bases left unmatched: 13. Germline-derived CDR1 and CDR2 are MNHEY and SVGAGI. The CDR3 regions of TCR beta were amplified from RNA transcripts. HTBI primers were employed in a first-round RT-PCR of the TCR CDR3. TCRdb passed the multiplex PCR reads through MiXCR, listing each CDR3 protein once. The data contain hundreds of thousands of distinct CDR3 sequences, more than 15% of them seen just once; the ten biggest clones take up roughly 25%.

V is TRBV6-5 and J is TRBJ2-1; 9 bases match TRBD2. The specimen sequenced was blood. The sequence was obtained from a woman aged 18-29 years with Graves' hyperthyroidism that later progressed to Graves' ophthalmopathy. The CDR3 spells CASSYARGAGGADEQFF. CDR3 bases: TGTGCCAGCAGTTACGCTCGGGGGGCGGGAGGGGCCGATGAGCAGTTCTTC.